A single sample gave rise to the 10 T cell receptor beta chains below, sequenced in a study of T cells in Graves' hyperthyroidism and ophthalmopathy. It was RNA transcripts that yielded the amplified TCR beta CDR3 regions. The HTBI set primed first-round TCR CDR3 RT-PCR. TCRdb passed the multiplex PCR reads through MiXCR, listing each CDR3 protein once. The data hold about 690,000 distinct CDR3 sequences, with 15% to 20% observed a single time. Sequenced input: blood. Every receptor here comes from a man aged 50-60 years with Graves' hyperthyroidism.

This clonotype showed up many times. The J gene is TRBJ2-1, the V gene TRBV29-1, with 7 nucleotides matching TRBD1. The CDR3 has 15 amino acids. J gave up 5 bases and V 1 base, and 8 bases lay outside the gene matches. Per the germline V gene, CDR1 is SQVTM and CDR2 is ANQGSEA. The CDR3 here is CSVEADRVGDNEQFF. Written as DNA, the CDR3 is TGCAGCGTTGAAGCTGACAGGGTCGGAGACAATGAGCAGTTCTTC.

In the case of this clonotype: This may arise from a read error, as a much more abundant clone is one base away. The chain links TRBV28 to TRBJ1-1, with no clear D. Between the trimmed V and J ends, which lost 4 bases and 8 bases, there was a span of 11 bases. The germline gives CDR1 MDHEN, CDR2 SYDVKM. CDR3 length equals 12 residues. The CDR3: CASSSMGFEAFF. DNA for the CDR3: TGTGCCAGCAGTTCGATGGGCTTCGAAGCTTTCTTT.

This clonotype occurred many times. A read error may produce the germline difference seen at one junction end. The chain combines TRBV5-1 with TRBJ2-1; D gene unclear. CDR3 length: 11 amino acids. Germline V gene lookup returns CDR1 SGHRS and CDR2 YFSETQ. The CDR3 region has the DNA TGTGCCAGCAGCTTTCACAATGAGCAGTTCTTC. The encoded protein is CASSFHNEQFF.

The chain is built from TRBV6-2 or TRBV6-3 and TRBJ1-4, with unresolved D. Germline values: CDR1 MNHEY, CDR2 SVGEGT. The CDR3 extends over 14 amino acids. Trimming took off 2 bases at V and 8 bases at J, with 12 bases between the two ends. CDR3 DNA sequence: TGTGCCAGCAGTTACCGACGCTTTAGGGAAAAACTGTTTTTT. It is translated as CASSYRRFREKLFF.

CDR3 protein: CAWSVHPLAETYEQYF. The CDR3, as DNA: TGTGCCTGGAGTGTACACCCTCTAGCTGAAACCTACGAGCAGTACTTC. The genes are TRBV30 and TRBJ2-7; possibly TRBD2 for D (5 bases). V lost 0 bases and J lost 2, with 17 bases in between. The CDR3 has 16 residues. CDR1 and CDR2 (germline): GTSNPN, SVGIG (reference sequence). Based on the CDR3 plus reference TRBV30 and TRBJ2-7, the full variable domain is SQTIHQWPATLVQPVGSPLSLECTVEGTSNPNLYWYRQAAGRGLQLLFYSVGIGQISSEVPQNLSASRPQDRQFILSSKKLLLSDSGFYLCAWSVHPLAETYEQYFGPGTRLTVT.

V gene TRBV28 combines with J gene TRBJ2-1; no clear D. V lost 7 bases and J 6 bases, leaving 4 bases between the germline ends. The CDR3 loop spans 10 amino acids. Per the germline V gene, CDR1 is MDHEN and CDR2 is SYDVKM. The CDR3 reads CASISNEQFF. The CDR3 DNA is TGTGCCAGCATCAGCAATGAGCAGTTCTTC. Based on the CDR3 plus reference TRBV28 and TRBJ2-1, the full variable domain is DVKVTQSSRYLVKRTGEKVFLECVQDMDHENMFWYRQDPGLGLRLIYFSYDVKMKEKGDIPEGYSVSREKKERFSLILESASTNQTSMYLCASISNEQFFGPGTRLTVL.

The table lists this clonotype with a few counts. The rearrangement joins TRBV19 to TRBJ1-5; 8 nucleotides align to TRBD1. V trimming: 2 bases; J trimming: 6 bases; junction bases outside the gene matches: 3. CDR3 size: 14 residues. Looked up from germline, CDR1 is LNHDA and CDR2 is SQIVND (reference sequence). This CDR3 is CASSIQGAGQPQHF. CDR3 sequence (DNA): TGTGCCAGTAGTATACAGGGGGCCGGTCAGCCCCAGCATTTT. The variable domain in full, with the rest retrieved from reference TRBV19 and TRBJ1-5, is DGGITQSPKYLFRKEGQNVTLSCEQNLNHDAMYWYRQDPGQGLRLIYYSQIVNDFQKGDIAEGYSVSREKKESFPLTVTSAQKNPTAFYLCASSIQGAGQPQHFGDGTRLSIL.

This clonotype appeared many times. The chain joins TRBV7-2 to TRBJ2-7, with D unclear. Trimming left V 1 base short and J 7 bases short, with 11 bases between. This CDR3 region has 13 residues. Germline CDR1 reads SGHTA; CDR2 reads FQGNSA. CDR3 sequence: CASSLEVGREQYF. The CDR3 nucleotides read TGTGCCAGCAGCTTAGAAGTAGGGCGAGAGCAGTACTTC.

V and J are TRBV7-9 and TRBJ1-1; possible D gene TRBD1, 6 bases. Trimming stripped 8 bases from V and 0 bases from J, with 16 bases between. CDR1 and CDR2 from the germline V gene are SEHNR and FQNEAQ (reference sequence). This CDR3 contains 15 residues. The CDR3 DNA reads as TGTGCCAGCCGTACCACACAGGGCATGAACACTGAAGCTTTCTTT. Translation gives CASRTTQGMNTEAFF. The entire variable domain, with the rest obtained from reference TRBV7-9 and TRBJ1-1, is as follows: DTGVSQNPRHKITKRGQNVTFRCDPISEHNRLYWYRQTLGQGPEFLTYFQNEAQLEKSRLLSDRFSAERPKGSFSTLEIQRTEQGDSAMYLCASRTTQGMNTEAFFGQGTRLTVV.

The V gene is TRBV18, the J gene TRBJ1-1; D ambiguous. The CDR3 length is 14 residues. Deletions cut 3 bases from V and 1 base from J, with 9 bases between. From germline, CDR1 is KGHSH and CDR2 LQKENI. The DNA of the CDR3 is TGTGCCAGCTCACCGAGGTCACAGAACACTGAAGCTTTCTTT. Residues: CASSPRSQNTEAFF. The full variable domain, completed using reference TRBV18 and TRBJ1-1, is NAGVMQNPRHLVRRRGQEARLRCSPMKGHSHVYWYRQLPEEGLKFMVYLQKENIIDESGMPKERFSAEFPKEGPSILRIQQVVRGDSAAYFCASSPRSQNTEAFFGQGTRLTVV.